Sequencing of this TCR beta chain was carried out in a study of T-cell reconstitution after alpha-beta-depleted transplantation in children. This clonotype was seen at least ten times. Preparing the TCRbeta library involved the use of unique molecular identifiers. TCRdb itself ran the PCR reads through MiXCR, one entry per CDR3 protein. Here the sample spans approximately 590,000 distinct CDR3 sequences, roughly 10% being singletons. V lost 6 bases, J lost 4 bases, and 12 bases lay in between. Germline V CDR1 and CDR2: MNHEY, SVGEGT. This CDR3 is built from 13 residues. The source was PBMCs from the stem cell graft donor, collected from the stem cell graft. This TCR was sampled from a human donor who donated a stem cell graft to a child with acute myeloid leukemia. The chain employs TRBV6-2 or TRBV6-3 and TRBJ1-2, with D unclear. Here the CDR3 reads CASRTTGTYGYTF. CDR3 nucleotide sequence: TGTGCCAGCAGAACTACGGGTACCTATGGCTACACCTTC.